This T cell receptor beta chain was retrieved from a study of blood T cell repertoires in COVID-19. As for the study in general: Acute and convalescent COVID-19 samples came from the United States, Italy and Spain. T cells, B-cell-depleted T cells, or PBMCs supplied cDNA or gDNA.

Authors' analysis steps: Amplifying reference gene primers gave estimates of nucleated cell counts. The data were produced by immunoSEQ multiplex PCR, yet TCRdb's version contains in-frame clones alone and is incomplete. V, J and clone size derive from that table, while D and trimming were established from the DNA sequence. The repertoire has around 100,000 clones, roughly 80% of them found once; the top ten carry nearly 25%. The CDR3 is made up of 14 amino acids. Germline CDR1 MDHEN, CDR2 SYDVKM. V lost 8 bases, J lost 0 bases, and 14 bases lay in between. Sequencing used peripheral blood. The clonotype comes from a human donor in a cohort sampled during active COVID-19. The chain couples TRBV28 to TRBJ2-7; TRBD1 is a possible D gene (6 bases). The chain's CDR3 is CASHRGMGSYEQYF. CDR3 bases: TGTGCCAGCCATAGGGGGATGGGCTCCTACGAGCAGTACTTC.